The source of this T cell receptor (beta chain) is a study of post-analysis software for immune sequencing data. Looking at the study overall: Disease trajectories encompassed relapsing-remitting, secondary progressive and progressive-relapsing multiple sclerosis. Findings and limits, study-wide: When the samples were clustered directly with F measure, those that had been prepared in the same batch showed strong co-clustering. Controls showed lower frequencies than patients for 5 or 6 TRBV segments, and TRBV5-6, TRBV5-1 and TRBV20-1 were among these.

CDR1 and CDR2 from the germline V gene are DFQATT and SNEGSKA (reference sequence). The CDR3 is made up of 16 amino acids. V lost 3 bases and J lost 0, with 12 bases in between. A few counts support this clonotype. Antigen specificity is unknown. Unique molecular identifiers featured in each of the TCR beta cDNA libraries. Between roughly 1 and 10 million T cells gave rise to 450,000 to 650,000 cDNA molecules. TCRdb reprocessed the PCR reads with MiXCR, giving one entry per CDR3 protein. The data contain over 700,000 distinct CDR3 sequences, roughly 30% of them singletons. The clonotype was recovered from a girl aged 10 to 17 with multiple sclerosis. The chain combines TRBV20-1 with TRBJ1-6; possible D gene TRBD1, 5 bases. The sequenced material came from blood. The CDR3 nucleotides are TGCAGTGCTAGGCGTACGGGGGGCTCCTATAATTCACCCCTCCACTTT. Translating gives CSARRTGGSYNSPLHF.